This entry features one TCR beta chain sequence. The sample belongs to a study of blood T cell repertoires in COVID-19. Study context: From the United States, Italy and Spain came samples of acute and convalescent COVID-19. Sources were T cells, B-cell-depleted T cells, or PBMCs; the material itself was cDNA or gDNA.

In the source study's methods: The authors estimated nucleated cell counts from reference gene primer amplification. The protocol was immunoSEQ multiplex PCR, while the TCRdb copy is restricted to in-frame clones and leaves out a portion. D and trimming come from the DNA, and the V and J calls and clone size come from that table. The sample yields about 190,000 clones, approximately 88% seen once. V lost 7 bases and J 2 bases, leaving 19 bases between the germline ends. The CDR3 extends over 16 amino acids. Germline-derived CDR1 and CDR2 are MDHEN and SYDVKM. This clonotype originated in a man aged 40-55 years with acute or convalescent COVID-19. J is TRBJ2-3 and V is TRBV28, with D tentatively TRBD2 (6 bases). The source material was peripheral blood. In DNA form, the CDR3 reads TGTGCCAGCACTCTCGATGCGGGGATTATCACAGATACGCAGTATTTT. Translating it yields CASTLDAGIITDTQYF.